The present TCR beta chain was sequenced within a study of shared clonotypes between healthy human individuals. This clone was picked up a small number of times. The protocol was immunoSEQ multiplex PCR, while the TCRdb copy is restricted to in-frame clones and leaves out a portion. Of roughly 1 million clones in the sample, more than 75% were seen once. This CDR3 comprises 15 residues. The germline CDR1 and CDR2 sequences are KGHSH and LQKENI. V was pared by 5 bases and J by 0 bases, with 2 bases of the junction left unmatched. The sequence derives from a man between 18 and 35 years old in good health. Some clones in this sample may be carry-over from other donors' samples. Sequencing was carried out using memory CD4+ T cells from PBMCs. Subset reported: CD45RA-negative fraction. The chain has TRBV18 and TRBJ1-5, with 9 bases lining up with TRBD1. DNA for the CDR3: TGTGCCAGCTCAGAGGGACAGGGTAGCAATCAGCCCCAGCATTTT. Its protein product is CASSEGQGSNQPQHF. Based on the CDR3 plus reference TRBV18 and TRBJ1-5, the full variable domain is NAGVMQNPRHLVRRRGQEARLRCSPMKGHSHVYWYRQLPEEGLKFMVYLQKENIIDESGMPKERFSAEFPKEGPSILRIQQVVRGDSAAYFCASSEGQGSNQPQHFGDGTRLSIL.